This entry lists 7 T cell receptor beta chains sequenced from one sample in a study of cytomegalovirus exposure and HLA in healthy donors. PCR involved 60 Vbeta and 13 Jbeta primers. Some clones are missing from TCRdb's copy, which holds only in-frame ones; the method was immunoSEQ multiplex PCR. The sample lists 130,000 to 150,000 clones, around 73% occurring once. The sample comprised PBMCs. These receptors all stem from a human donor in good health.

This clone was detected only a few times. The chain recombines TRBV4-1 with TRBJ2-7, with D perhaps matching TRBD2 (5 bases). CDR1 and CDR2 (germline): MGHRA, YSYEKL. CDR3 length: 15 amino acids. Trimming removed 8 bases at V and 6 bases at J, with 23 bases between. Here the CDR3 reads CASERSGFLGGEQYF. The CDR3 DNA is TGCGCCAGCGAGAGGAGCGGCTTTTTGGGTGGCGAGCAGTACTTC.

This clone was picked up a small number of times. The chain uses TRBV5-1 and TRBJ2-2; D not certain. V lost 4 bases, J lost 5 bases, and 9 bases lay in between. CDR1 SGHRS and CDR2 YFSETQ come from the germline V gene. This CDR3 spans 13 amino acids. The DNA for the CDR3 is TGCGCCAGCAGCGGAACAGTGACCGGGGAGCTGTTTTTT. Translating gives CASSGTVTGELFF.

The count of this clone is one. CDR3 DNA: TGTGCCAGCAGTTACCGGGACAGGGGAACAGATACGCAGTATTTT. Residues: CASSYRDRGTDTQYF. V usage is TRBV27 and J usage is TRBJ2-3; 10 bases agree with TRBD1. Trimming took 4 bases from V and 3 from J; bases not matched to a gene: 4. Germline V lookup: CDR1 MNHEY, CDR2 SMNVEV (reference sequence). CDR3 size: 15 residues.

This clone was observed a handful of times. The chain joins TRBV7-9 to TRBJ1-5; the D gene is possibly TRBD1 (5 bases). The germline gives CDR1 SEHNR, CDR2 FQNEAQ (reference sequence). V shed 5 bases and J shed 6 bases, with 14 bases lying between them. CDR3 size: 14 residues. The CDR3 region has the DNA TGTGCCAGCAGCCCCACAGGCTCGGCTCAGCCCCAGCATTTT. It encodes CASSPTGSAQPQHF.

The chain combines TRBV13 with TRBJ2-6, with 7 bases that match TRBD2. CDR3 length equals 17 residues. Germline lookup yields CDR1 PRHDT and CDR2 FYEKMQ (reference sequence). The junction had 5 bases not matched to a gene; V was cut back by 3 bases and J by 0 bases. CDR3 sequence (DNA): TGTGCCAGCAGCTTGGCGGGAGCCCACTCTGGGGCCAACGTCCTGACTTTC. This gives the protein CASSLAGAHSGANVLTF.

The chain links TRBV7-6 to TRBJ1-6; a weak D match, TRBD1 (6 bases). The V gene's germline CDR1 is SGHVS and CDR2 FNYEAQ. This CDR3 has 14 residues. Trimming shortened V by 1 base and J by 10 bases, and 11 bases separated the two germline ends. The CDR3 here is CASSLGPGDSPLHF. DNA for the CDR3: TGTGCCAGCAGCTTAGGTCCAGGGGACTCACCCCTCCACTTT.

CDR3 sequence: CASSYGQGGQPQHF. CDR3 sequence (DNA): TGTGCCAGCAGTTACGGGCAGGGGGGTCAGCCCCAGCATTTT. The J gene is TRBJ1-5, the V gene TRBV6-5; 7 bases are shared with TRBD1. The CDR3 is made up of 14 amino acids. Trimming at V came to 2 bases and at J to 6 bases, leaving 4 bases not matched to a gene. From germline, CDR1 is MNHEY and CDR2 SVGAGI.